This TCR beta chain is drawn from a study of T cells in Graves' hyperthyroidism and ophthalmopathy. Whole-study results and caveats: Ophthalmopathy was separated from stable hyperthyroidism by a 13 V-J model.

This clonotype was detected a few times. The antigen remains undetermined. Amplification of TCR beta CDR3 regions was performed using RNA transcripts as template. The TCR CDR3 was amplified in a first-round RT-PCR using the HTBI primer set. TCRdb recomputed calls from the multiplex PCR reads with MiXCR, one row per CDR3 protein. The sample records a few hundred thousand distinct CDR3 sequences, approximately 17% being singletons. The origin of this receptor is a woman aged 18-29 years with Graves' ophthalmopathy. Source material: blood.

The CDR3 reads CASSLIGEPWNTGELFF. The CDR3 DNA is TGTGCCAGCAGCTTAATCGGGGAACCGTGGAACACCGGGGAGCTGTTTTTT. V is TRBV13 and J is TRBJ2-2, with a possible D match to TRBD2 (5 bases). CDR3 size: 17 residues. Per the germline V gene, CDR1 is PRHDT and CDR2 is FYEKMQ (reference sequence). V was cut by 2 bases and J by 1 base, with 14 bases left in between.